The 10 T cell receptor beta chains reported below all come from one sample, sequenced in a study of technical replicates of blood from four donors (dated by TCRdb to the late 2010s). The library was prepared using the immunoSEQ multiplex PCR assay. The table was pulled from immuneACCESS by TCRdb, which kept in-frame rearrangements only. Such tables lose some clones; where checked, under half of the loss comes from unresolved V genes, and the rest has no known cause. The sample yields approximately 81,000 clones; 80% to 90% were counted once. The ten biggest clones cover nearly 4% of the sample. The specimen sequenced was PBMCs. These TCRs come from a human donor in good health. Some clones in this sample may be carry-over from other donors' samples.

In its sample, this clone is medium-sized (0.01 to 0.1%). The V call is TRBV7-2, the J call TRBJ2-3; D is unresolved. Germline V gene data show CDR1 as SGHTA and CDR2 as FQGNSA. The V end lost 5 bases, the J end lost 3 bases, and 3 bases lay between the germline ends. This CDR3 is 11 amino acids long. CDR3 in amino acids: CASSVTDTQYF. CDR3 DNA sequence: TGTGCCAGCAGCGTAACAGATACGCAGTATTTT.

The V and J genes are TRBV11-2 and TRBJ2-6, with a tentative D call TRBD2 (5 bases). The V gene's germline CDR1 is SGHAT and CDR2 FQNNGV. Trimming pared 4 bases from V and 0 bases from J, leaving 10 bases between. The CDR3 consists of 16 residues. For the CDR3, the DNA is TGTGCCAGCAGCTGGAGAGGGAACTCTGGGGCCAACGTCCTGACTTTC. Translating it yields CASSWRGNSGANVLTF.

The chain is built from TRBV5-6 and TRBJ1-1; D not certain. Trimming left V 6 bases short and J 8 bases short, with 14 bases between. The CDR3 extends over 12 amino acids. Germline CDR1 reads SGHDT; CDR2 reads YYEEEE. The CDR3 protein is CASIPRSGEAFF. CDR3 coding DNA: TGTGCCAGCATCCCTAGGAGTGGGGAAGCTTTCTTT.

This chain's CDR3 is CASSGDREGLDTQYF. CDR3 in DNA: TGTGCCAGCAGCGGGGACAGGGAGGGTCTGGATACGCAGTATTTT. This rearrangement joins TRBV7-9 to TRBJ2-3, with 9 nucleotides matching TRBD1. V shed 5 bases, J shed 6 bases, and the junction held 9 bases outside the gene matches. Germline CDR1 and CDR2: SEHNR and FQNEAQ (reference sequence). This CDR3 contains 15 residues.

The chain carries TRBV5-5 and TRBJ1-4; no clear D gene. There are 17 residues in the CDR3. The V gene lost 0 bases and the J gene lost 4 bases, with 16 bases spanning the gap. The V gene's germline CDR1 is SGHKS and CDR2 YYEKEE (reference sequence). The CDR3 sequence: CASSLVPWGEGNEKLFF. The CDR3 DNA reads as TGTGCCAGCAGCTTGGTCCCATGGGGAGAGGGTAATGAAAAACTGTTTTTT.

This chain links TRBV4-3 with TRBJ2-1, with a tentative D call TRBD1 (6 bases). Germline lookup yields CDR1 LGHNA and CDR2 YSLEER. The CDR3 spans 13 residues. With 5 bases removed from V and 8 bases from J, the gap between germline ends came to 13 bases. In DNA, the CDR3 is TGCGCCAGCAGCAGCCCCGGGACACATGAGCAGTTCTTC. Its protein product is CASSSPGTHEQFF.

The DNA for the CDR3 is TGTGCCAGCAGCTTTACAGGGGTTGGTGAAAAACTGTTTTTT. Encoded protein: CASSFTGVGEKLFF. V and J are TRBV7-9 and TRBJ1-4; 7 nucleotides line up with TRBD1. The ends lost 3 bases at V and 7 bases at J; junction bases unmatched: 5. This CDR3 region has 14 residues. The germline gives CDR1 SEHNR, CDR2 FQNEAQ (reference sequence).

This clone was seen once. The chain is built from TRBV6-4 and TRBJ2-1; 11 positions match TRBD2. Germline V gene lookup returns CDR1 MRHNA and CDR2 SNTAGT. Trimming cost V 5 bases and J 8 bases; bases outside gene matches: 8. The CDR3 consists of 15 residues. DNA of the CDR3: TGTGCCAGCAGTTTCACTAGCGGGAGTTACGATGAGCAGTTCTTC. Its translation: CASSFTSGSYDEQFF.

The chain links TRBV19 to TRBJ2-5; 7 nucleotides agree with TRBD1. This CDR3 comprises 16 residues. The V gene end was trimmed by 5 bases and the J gene end by 1 base; junction bases not matched to a gene: 10. The germline V gene has CDR1 LNHDA and CDR2 SQIVND (reference sequence). The CDR3 bases are TGTGCCAGTAGTCCGGGGACAGCGACCTTCCAAGAGACCCAGTACTTC. The encoded protein is CASSPGTATFQETQYF.

The V and J genes are TRBV4-1 and TRBJ2-6, with a tentative D call TRBD1 (7 bases). The CDR3 is 18 amino acids. V shed 0 bases and J shed 2 bases, with 14 bases lying between them. CDR1 and CDR2 from the germline V gene are MGHRA and YSYEKL. The CDR3 DNA reads as TGCGCCAGCAGCCAAGAATTAGGGGGCGGGGCTGGGGCCAACGTCCTGACTTTC. Amino acids: CASSQELGGGAGANVLTF.